This TCR beta chain was captured in a study of response to subunit inactivated influenza vaccine. General study points: There was a suggestion from the authors that each seasonal influenza vaccination recruits few new T cells.

CDR1 is SGHTA, CDR2 FQGNSA, per germline. The CDR3 contains 14 residues. TCRdb recomputed calls from the RT-PCR reads with MiXCR, one row per CDR3 protein. The repertoire holds about 800,000 distinct CDR3 sequences, with about 20% as singletons. For this clonotype: Its target is unknown. A read error may produce the germline difference seen at one junction end.

The chain employs TRBV7-2 and TRBJ1-2, with D unclear. Here the sequenced sample was PBMCs from blood, taken 4 to 6 days after vaccination. The receptor was isolated from a man between 45 and 60 years old who received an inactivated influenza vaccine. In DNA, the CDR3 is TGTGCCTGCAGCTTAGATTACAGCAACTATGGCTACACCTTC. Amino acid sequence: CACSLDYSNYGYTF. Variable domain in full (rest from reference TRBV7-2 and TRBJ1-2): GAGVSQSPSNKVTEKGKDVELRCDPISGHTALYWYRQSLGQGLEFLIYFQGNSAPDKSGLPSDRFSAERTGGSVSTLTIQRTQQEDSAVYLCACSLDYSNYGYTFGSGTRLTVV.